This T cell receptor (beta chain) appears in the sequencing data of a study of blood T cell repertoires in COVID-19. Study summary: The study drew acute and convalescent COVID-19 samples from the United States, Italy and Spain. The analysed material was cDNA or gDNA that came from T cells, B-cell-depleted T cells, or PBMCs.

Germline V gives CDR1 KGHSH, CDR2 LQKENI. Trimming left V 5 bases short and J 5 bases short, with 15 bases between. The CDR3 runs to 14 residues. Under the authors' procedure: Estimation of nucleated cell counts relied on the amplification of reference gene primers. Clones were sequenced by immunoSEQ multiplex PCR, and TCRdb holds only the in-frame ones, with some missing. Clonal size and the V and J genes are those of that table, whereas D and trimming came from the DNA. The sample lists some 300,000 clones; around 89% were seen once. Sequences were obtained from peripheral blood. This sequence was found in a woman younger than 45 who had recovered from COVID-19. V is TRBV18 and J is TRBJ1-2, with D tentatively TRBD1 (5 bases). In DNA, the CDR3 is TGTGCCAGCTCATCCTCTTACGGGGGTTATGGCTACACCTTC. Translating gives CASSSSYGGYGYTF. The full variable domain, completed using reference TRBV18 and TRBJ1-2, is NAGVMQNPRHLVRRRGQEARLRCSPMKGHSHVYWYRQLPEEGLKFMVYLQKENIIDESGMPKERFSAEFPKEGPSILRIQQVVRGDSAAYFCASSSSYGGYGYTFGSGTRLTVV.